This record looks at one T cell receptor beta chain sequence and its context. TCRdb's table, derived via immunoSEQ multiplex PCR, lists solely in-frame clones and lacks some. Of 2 million to 2.5 million clones in the sample, less than 95% were seen once. This entry comes from a study of shared clonotypes between healthy human individuals. Whole-study context: The donor pool was made up of a couple of women and three men aged 18 to 49.

V was cut by 4 bases and J by 10 bases, with 23 bases left in between. Germline CDR1 MGHRA, CDR2 YSYEKL. The CDR3 runs to 16 residues. This clonotype was obtained from a man between 18 and 35 years old in good health. Some clones in this sample may be carry-over from other donors' samples. What was sequenced was naive CD4+ T cells from PBMCs. Subset indicated: CD45RA+ positively selected. The V call is TRBV4-1, the J call TRBJ1-5; TRBD1 might be the D (5 bases). The CDR3 here is CASSPAGGKGREPQHF. CDR3 nucleotide sequence: TGCGCCAGCAGCCCGGCGGGGGGTAAGGGCAGGGAACCCCAGCATTTT.